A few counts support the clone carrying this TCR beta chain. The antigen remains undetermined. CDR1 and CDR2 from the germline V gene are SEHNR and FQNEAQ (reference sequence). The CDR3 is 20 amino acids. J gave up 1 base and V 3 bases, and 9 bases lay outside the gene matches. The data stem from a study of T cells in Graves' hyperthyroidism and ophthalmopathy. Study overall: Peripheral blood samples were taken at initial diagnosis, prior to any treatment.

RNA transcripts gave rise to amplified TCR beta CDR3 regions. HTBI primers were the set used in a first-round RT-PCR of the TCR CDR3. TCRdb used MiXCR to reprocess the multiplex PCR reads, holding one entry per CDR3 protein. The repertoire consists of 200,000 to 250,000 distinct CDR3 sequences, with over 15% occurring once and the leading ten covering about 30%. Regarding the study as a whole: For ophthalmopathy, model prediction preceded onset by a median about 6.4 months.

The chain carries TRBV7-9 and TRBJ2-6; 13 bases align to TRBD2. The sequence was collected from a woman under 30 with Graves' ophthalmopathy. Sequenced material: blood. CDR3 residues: CASSLTSGGTHWSGANVLTF. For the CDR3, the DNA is TGTGCCAGCAGCTTGACTAGCGGGGGGACCCATTGGTCTGGGGCCAACGTCCTGACTTTC. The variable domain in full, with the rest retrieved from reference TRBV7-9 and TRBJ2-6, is DTGVSQNPRHKITKRGQNVTFRCDPISEHNRLYWYRQTLGQGPEFLTYFQNEAQLEKSRLLSDRFSAERPKGSFSTLEIQRTEQGDSAMYLCASSLTSGGTHWSGANVLTFGAGSRLTVL.